Here is one TCR beta chain with its context. The clone's antigen remains unknown. Within one base of it there is no much larger clone, and no base qualities were kept. High-throughput TCR beta sequencing profiled peripheral blood CD8+ and CD4+ T cells from healthy donors, Susac syndrome patients and multiple sclerosis patients. The multiple sclerosis controls were treatment-naive patients whose relapsing-remitting disease, either stable or active, fulfilled the revised McDonald criteria. CD8+ TEMRA cells were enriched by FACS, while bulk CD8+ and CD4+ T cells were purified by magnetic negative isolation. Blood was collected in EDTA tubes and processed within 24 hours, with PBMCs isolated through density gradient centrifugation. PBMCs intended for TCR sequencing were cryopreserved in liquid nitrogen and were subsequently thawed in a 37 degrees C water bath. The sorted or isolated CD4+, CD8+ and CD8+ TEMRA cells reached a purity of at least 90%.

RNA was extracted using the RNeasy kit, and roughly 0.5 to 1 ug of the RNA was reverse transcribed with random hexamers. TCR beta CDR3 regions were amplified with the immunoSEQ multiplex PCR assay covering 54 Vbeta and 13 Jbeta segments. To correct PCR amplification bias, a synthetic template baseline was used for both primer optimization and computational correction. Regarding the original processing steps: Reads were annotated to V, D and J genes according to IMGT and were analyzed with immunoSEQ Analyzer, with only productive sequences retained. To calculate clonality, Shannon entropy was normalized by log2 of the number of productive unique sequences and then subtracted from one. For each patient and control, public and private clones were evaluated among the 100 most prevalent clones. A clone was defined as Susac-specific if it was absent from the healthy and MS cohorts, from 1052 published viral clones and from other ImmuneACCESS disease sequences. The public reads were quality trimmed at Q25 with fastp and then assembled into clones with MiXCR by TCRdb, keeping productive beta chains. Under each unique CDR3 protein, matching rows form one entry showing the most common genes and DNA. TCRdb, not the authors, supplied the V and J calls. The sample yields approximately 180,000 distinct CDR3 sequences; approximately 94% were counted once. Clones ranked in the top ten supply more than 0.08% of the sample.

This sample is part of a study of CD8 T cells in Susac syndrome (dated by TCRdb to the late 2010s). For the study in its entirety: The study used repertoire sequencing to test whether antigen drove CD8+ T cell activation and differentiation in Susac syndrome. Summary of the overall study and its limitations: The number of individuals in the TCR sequencing and HLA analysis was acknowledged as relatively small.

Germline trimming amounts to 3 bases on V and 3 bases on J, with 9 as the count of junction bases outside the gene matches. Taken from the germline V gene (reference sequence), the CDR1 and CDR2 loops are GTSNPN and SVGIG. Its CDR3 holds 17 amino acids, cysteine through phenylalanine. The CDR3 DNA has 51 bases and is translated from base 1. The specimen was CD4+ T cells from PBMCs. The receptor comes from a human donor with multiple sclerosis. This chain joins TRBV30 to TRBJ2-6; 9 middle bases align to TRBD2. The CDR3 has the sequence CAWSRERGAVGANVLTF. The nucleotide sequence is TGTGCCTGGAGCAGGGAGCGGGGGGCGGTTGGGGCCAACGTCCTGACTTTC.